The 4 T cell receptor beta chains listed next were all sequenced from one sample in a study of blood T cells in healthy people across ages. Then a second PCR, running about 6 to 12 cycles, was carried out with a sample-barcoded 5' primer and a J-beta primer mix. Via MiXCR, TCRdb re-called the 5' RACE reads, giving one row per CDR3 protein. The sample includes approximately 360,000 distinct CDR3 sequences, approximately 52% of them seen just once. The sequencing input was blood. These TCRs come from a man between 60 and 75 years old in good health.

With regard to this clonotype: One end of the junction is discordant with germline, which a read error may explain. The chain couples TRBV4-3 to TRBJ2-5; TRBD1 matches at 12 bases. The J call may be incorrect, as the DNA end agrees better with TRBJ2-7. CDR1 and CDR2 (germline): LGHNA, YSLEER. The length of the CDR3 is 15 residues. The CDR3 DNA reads as TGCGCCTGCAGCCTCGACGGGACAGGGGGCAGCGAGCAGTACTTC. This translates into CACSLDGTGGSEQYF.

The chain employs TRBV7-9 and TRBJ2-5, with 8 bases identical to TRBD1. The CDR3 is made up of 16 amino acids. V lost 5 bases, J lost 0 bases, and 8 bases stayed unmatched. Per germline, CDR1 SEHNR and CDR2 FQNEAQ (reference sequence). CDR3 amino acids: CASSPGTGINQETQYF. The CDR3 nucleotides read TGTGCCAGCAGCCCCGGGACAGGAATTAACCAAGAGACCCAGTACTTC.

This clonotype was seen a few times. The genes are TRBV24-1 and TRBJ2-3; D unresolved. The germline V gene encodes CDR1 KGHDR and CDR2 SFDVKD. CDR3 size: 13 residues. V gave up 3 bases and J gave up 6 bases, with 9 bases separating them. For the CDR3, the DNA is TGTGCCACCAGTGATCGGCCCGTGGATACGCAGTATTTT. Protein sequence: CATSDRPVDTQYF.

The chain carries TRBV18 and TRBJ2-1; 9 bases are shared with TRBD1. J was trimmed by 9 bases and V by 5 bases; bases with no gene match: 2. CDR3 length equals 12 residues. CDR1 and CDR2 (germline): KGHSH, LQKENI. The CDR3 DNA is TGTGCCAGCTCAACAGGGGGCCGTGAGCAGTTCTTC. Translation: CASSTGGREQFF.